The clone carrying this T cell receptor (beta chain) was observed at least ten times. Its antigen is as yet unknown. Peripheral blood, roughly 11 milliliters per donor, was collected. PBMCs, at least 6 million per sample, were isolated. The sample comes from a study of blood T cells in healthy people across ages. It was with a sample-barcoded 5' primer and a J-beta primer mix that a second PCR of roughly 6 to 11 cycles was run. Every cDNA molecule carried a tag from a template-switch adaptor bearing 12 random nucleotides. MiXCR, run by TCRdb on the 5' RACE reads, gives a single entry per CDR3 protein. The repertoire holds some 900,000 distinct CDR3 sequences, with under 35% as singletons. Notes on the study in general: There were more naive CD4+ cells and higher diversity in long-lived donors than in aged donors.

What was sequenced was blood. The TCR was taken from a woman older than 75 in good health.

CDR3 amino acids: CASSDWALGYTF. DNA for the CDR3: TGTGCCAGCAGTGACTGGGCTCTTGGCTACACCTTC. The chain combines TRBV25-1 with TRBJ1-2; D unresolved. Germline CDR1 and CDR2: MGHDK and SYGVNS. The CDR3 totals 12 residues. Trimming shortened V by 3 bases and J by 7 bases, and 9 bases separated the two germline ends.